This TCR beta chain was observed in a study of blood T cell repertoires in COVID-19. At the level of the study: From the United States, Italy and Spain came samples of acute and convalescent COVID-19. PBMCs, B-cell-depleted T cells, or T cells provided the cDNA or gDNA that made up the material.

In the authors' methods: Using reference gene primer amplification, nucleated cell counts were estimated. Only in-frame clones appear in the TCRdb table, and some are missing; sequencing was by immunoSEQ multiplex PCR. The D gene and trimming were derived from the DNA, and the V and J assignments and clone size from that table. The table records about 210,000 clones, about 90% of them present only once. The specimen was peripheral blood. The TCR was taken from a man aged 18 to 30 with active or convalescent COVID-19.

CDR3 protein: CASSPGTATYNEQFF. As DNA, the CDR3 is TGCGCCAGCAGCCCGGGGACAGCGACCTACAATGAGCAGTTCTTC. The genes are TRBV4-3 and TRBJ2-1; 7 bases agree with TRBD1. Germline values: CDR1 LGHNA, CDR2 YSLEER. The CDR3 extends over 15 amino acids. V trimming: 4 bases; J trimming: 2 bases; junction bases outside the gene matches: 5.